The source of this T cell receptor (beta chain) is a study of cytomegalovirus exposure and HLA in healthy donors (dated by TCRdb to 2016 to 2017). Regarding the research as a whole: According to a later analysis, the 110 or so validation repertoires were produced on the same platform as the approximately 610 repertoires of the first cohort. Along with the 666-subject first cohort, a separate validation cohort of about 110 different subjects was used. To predict cytomegalovirus infection status, the study brought together high-throughput TCR immunosequencing, statistical association of individual TCRs with disease status, and machine learning. The study aimed to test whether signatures of past pathogen exposure could be identified by cataloging public T cell receptors. Study-wide conclusions, independent of this receptor: A total of 164 TCR beta chains were listed by the study as associated with cytomegalovirus. It was suggested by the authors that the approach could potentially be generalized to other disease states and immunological phenotypes. Most TCR sequences were observed very rarely across donors, whereas some public TCRs were present in many individuals. In a later analysis, TCRs clustered in the first cohort were found to also tend to co-occur in the roughly 130 validation repertoires, with 90% to 95% of cluster scores above 0. A later analysis had no HLA typing for the validation cohort, so co-occurrence there was scored across all 130 or so repertoires. A few of the identified cytomegalovirus-associated TCR beta chains were confirmed in vitro to be specific for cytomegalovirus antigens. The classifier was reported to diagnose cytomegalovirus status with high specificity and sensitivity in both the original and validation cohorts.

The protocol used for the library was the immunoSEQ multiplex PCR assay. The source study handled its data this way. To diagnose cytomegalovirus status from the catalog of TCR beta chain sequences, a statistical classification framework was built. TCRdb took this table from immuneACCESS and kept in-frame rearrangements with V and J called. Such tables lack part of the clones; where checked against another copy, unresolved V genes explain under half of the gap, and the rest is unexplained. The V and J calls and clone size were taken over from that table, and D and trimming were inferred from the DNA. The sample table holds fewer than 250,000 clones, of which around 87% were seen once. Roughly 2.5% of the sample is taken by the ten largest. V loses 0 bases, J loses 4 bases, and the germline ends lie 9 bases apart. The CDR3 spans 14 residues, from the cysteine through the phenylalanine. Only CDR3 DNA remains: 42 bases, in frame from the first base. CDR1 is given as MNHEY and CDR2 as SVGAGI, both from the germline V gene.

Comment on this clone: Its target antigen remains unknown. No per-base quality is available; no much larger clone lies one base away.

The donors were included in the validation cohort of 130 or so subjects, a group kept apart from the approximately 700-subject first cohort. This chain is built from TRBV6-5 and TRBJ1-2; a tentative D match to TRBD1 spans 6 bases. The sample comprised PBMCs. The clonotype comes from a man aged 18 to 29 in good health and CMV-seronegative. The nucleotide sequence reads as follows: TGTGCCAGCAGTTACTCGGTGACAGGCTATGGCTACACCTTC. Its protein product is CASSYSVTGYGYTF.